The 32 T cell receptor beta chains reported below all come from one sample, sequenced in a study of T cells after yellow fever vaccination. TCRdb re-called the 5' RACE reads through MiXCR, storing one row per CDR3 protein. The data contain roughly 85,000 distinct CDR3 sequences, about an eighth of them singletons. This material consisted of CD8+ T cells not binding an NS4B(214-222) dextramer, sorted from PBMCs, taken less than 25 days after the first yellow fever vaccination. These receptor sequences come from a man younger than 30 who received the YFV17D yellow fever vaccine.

This clonotype has more than one count but fewer than ten. The chain links TRBV10-3 to TRBJ2-5; D unresolved. Germline V gene sequence: CDR1 ENHRY, CDR2 SYGVKD. The ends were cut back, 0 bases at V and 4 bases at J, with 9 bases in the middle. The CDR3 runs 14 residues. CDR3 bases: TGTGCCATCAGTGAGTCGTGGAGCAGAGAGACCCAGTACTTC. It is translated as CAISESWSRETQYF.

In this sample, this clonotype turned up a few times. The J gene is TRBJ2-3, the V gene TRBV20-1; D gene uncertain. The V and J ends lost 0 bases and 6 bases respectively, with 13 bases between them. The CDR3 runs to 14 residues. The germline gives CDR1 DFQATT, CDR2 SNEGSKA (reference sequence). The CDR3 nucleotides read TGCAGTGCTAGAGACCCGATCTTCGTGGATACGCAGTATTTT. Translation: CSARDPIFVDTQYF.

This clonotype was seen only a few times. V usage is TRBV20-1 and J usage is TRBJ2-1; 7 positions agree with TRBD2. Losses at the gene ends were 0 bases for V and 9 bases for J; bases not matched to a gene: 2. Germline loops: CDR1 DFQATT, CDR2 SNEGSKA (reference sequence). CDR3 length: 12 residues. As DNA, the CDR3 is TGCAGTGCTAGAGAGACTAGCCCTGAGCAGTTCTTC. Amino acids: CSARETSPEQFF.

A few counts support this clonotype. The CDR3 sequence is CAGATGGTSTDTQYF. CDR3 bases: TGCGCCGGTGCGACGGGGGGGACAAGCACAGATACGCAGTATTTT. The V and J genes are TRBV4-3 and TRBJ2-3; TRBD2 matches 8 bases. This CDR3 contains 15 residues. The V gene end was trimmed by 11 bases and the J gene end by 0 bases; junction bases not matched to a gene: 10. Germline V CDR1 and CDR2: LGHNA, YSLEER.

This clonotype was picked up many times. The rearrangement joins TRBV6-1 to TRBJ2-1; TRBD2 matches 10 bases. V was pared by 7 bases and J by 3 bases, with 6 bases of the junction left unmatched. CDR1 is MNHNS, CDR2 SASEGT, per germline. The CDR3 is made up of 15 amino acids. The CDR3 DNA reads TGTGCCAGCAACCCTAGCGGGGGAGACTACAATGAGCAGTTCTTC. This codes for CASNPSGGDYNEQFF.

The genes are TRBV7-9 and TRBJ1-1; D is possibly TRBD1 (6 bases). V lost 3 bases to trimming and J lost 10 bases, with 12 bases between them. The germline V gene has CDR1 SEHNR and CDR2 FQNEAQ (reference sequence). The CDR3 sequence is 12 residues long. CDR3: CASSFVRGGAFF. In nucleotides, the CDR3 is TGTGCCAGCAGCTTTGTTAGAGGGGGAGCTTTCTTT. The variable domain in full, completed from reference TRBV7-9 and TRBJ1-1, reads DTGVSQNPRHKITKRGQNVTFRCDPISEHNRLYWYRQTLGQGPEFLTYFQNEAQLEKSRLLSDRFSAERPKGSFSTLEIQRTEQGDSAMYLCASSFVRGGAFFGQGTRLTVV.

This rearrangement joins TRBV6-1 to TRBJ1-5; D not resolved. Trimming cost V 0 bases and J 4 bases, with 7 bases left between them. CDR3 size: 14 residues. Germline CDR1 is MNHNS and CDR2 is SASEGT. For the CDR3, the DNA is TGTGCCAGCAGTGAAGCTCGGGGAAATCAGCCCCAGCATTTT. As protein: CASSEARGNQPQHF.

This sequence joins TRBV10-3 and TRBJ2-1, with D possibly being TRBD1 or TRBD2 (5 bases each). This CDR3 spans 14 amino acids. The germline V gene encodes CDR1 ENHRY and CDR2 SYGVKD. V gave up 3 bases and J gave up 14 bases, with 20 bases separating them. The CDR3 region has the DNA TGTGCCATCAGTGAAGGGCAGCCCTACCGAGGGGAGTTCTTC. Protein sequence: CAISEGQPYRGEFF.

This clonotype was seen a handful of times. This chain links TRBV7-3 with TRBJ2-2; D remains ambiguous. Trimming removed 5 bases at V and 4 bases at J, with 11 bases between. The length of the CDR3 is 14 residues. Germline V gives CDR1 SGHTA, CDR2 FQGTGA. The CDR3 bases are TGTGCCAGCAGCGTTATTAGCCTCACCGGGGAGCTGTTTTTT. Its translation is CASSVISLTGELFF.

V gene TRBV6-4 combines with J gene TRBJ2-3; TRBD2 matches at 8 bases. The CDR3 length is 16 residues. Germline V gene data show CDR1 as MRHNA and CDR2 as SNTAGT. J gave up 2 bases and V 5 bases, and 9 bases lay outside the gene matches. CDR3 region: CASSRPLAGFTDTQYF. Written as DNA, the CDR3 is TGTGCCAGCAGTCGGCCCTTAGCGGGGTTCACAGATACGCAGTATTTT.

This clonotype was detected many times. The V call is TRBV3-1, the J call TRBJ1-1; D perhaps matches TRBD1 (6 bases). This CDR3 region has 14 residues. The ends were cut back, 2 bases at V and 7 bases at J, with 14 bases in the middle. Germline values: CDR1 LGHDT, CDR2 YNNKEL (reference sequence). In nucleotides, the CDR3 is TGTGCCAGCAGCCAACTCGAGGGGGGGAATGAAGCTTTCTTT. Amino acids: CASSQLEGGNEAFF.

This clonotype came up a few times. V is TRBV12-3 or TRBV12-4 and J is TRBJ2-2, with no clear D. Trimming removed 3 bases at V and 6 bases at J, with 8 bases between. This CDR3 contains 13 residues. DNA for the CDR3: TGTGCCAGCAGTTTTGGGCTTGCCGGGGAGCTGTTTTTT. Residues: CASSFGLAGELFF.

The chain combines TRBV5-5 with TRBJ2-2, with TRBD2 matching 8 bases. Germline CDR1 SGHKS, CDR2 YYEKEE (reference sequence). This CDR3 contains 18 residues. The junction had 14 bases not matched to a gene; V was cut back by 1 base and J by 6 bases. The CDR3 reads CASSLFRSGGPLPGELFF. The CDR3, as DNA: TGTGCCAGCAGCTTGTTTCGGAGCGGGGGCCCTCTCCCCGGGGAGCTGTTTTTT.

In this sample, this clonotype turned up a few times. The genes are TRBV27 and TRBJ2-1; no clear D. The CDR3 covers 10 residues. The V end was cut by 3 bases, the J end by 9 bases, with 3 bases between. Germline V lookup: CDR1 MNHEY, CDR2 SMNVEV (reference sequence). Here the CDR3 DNA reads TGTGCCAGCAGTTTTCCTGAGCAGTTCTTC. As protein: CASSFPEQFF.

This clonotype has only a few counts. The gene calls are TRBV7-9 and TRBJ1-2; D is uncertain. Trimming left V 3 bases short and J 4 bases short, with 15 bases between. The CDR3 runs to 15 residues. Looked up from germline, CDR1 is SEHNR and CDR2 is FQNEAQ (reference sequence). The CDR3 is CASSFADGRIYGYTF. The CDR3 nucleotides are TGTGCCAGCAGCTTCGCAGACGGGAGGATCTATGGCTACACCTTC.

This clonotype has more than one count but fewer than ten. The chain links TRBV2 to TRBJ2-1, with D possibly being TRBD1 (5 bases). The germline V and J ends were trimmed by 0 bases and 0 bases, with 6 bases remaining between them. Germline V gene sequence: CDR1 SNHLY, CDR2 FYNNEI. The CDR3 spans 15 residues. The CDR3 DNA reads TGTGCCAGCAGTGAAGCGGGGCTCTCCTACAATGAGCAGTTCTTC. As protein: CASSEAGLSYNEQFF.

V and J are TRBV7-9 and TRBJ1-6, with 9 bases identical to TRBD1. Losses at the gene ends were 1 base for V and 8 bases for J; bases not matched to a gene: 3. The germline gives CDR1 SEHNR, CDR2 FQNEAQ (reference sequence). The CDR3 length is 15 residues. The CDR3 coding sequence is TGTGCCAGCAGCTTAGAAGGGACAGGGTATTCACCCCTCCACTTT. As protein: CASSLEGTGYSPLHF.

This clonotype was counted many times. J is TRBJ2-5 and V is TRBV10-3, with a tentative D call TRBD1 (5 bases). Germline lookup yields CDR1 ENHRY and CDR2 SYGVKD. V lost 0 bases and J lost 4, with 12 bases in between. This CDR3 has 15 amino acids. The CDR3 region has the DNA TGTGCCATCAGTGAGTCGAAGGGGTTGCGAGAGACCCAGTACTTC. This sequence encodes CAISESKGLRETQYF.

This clonotype was observed a few times. This chain links TRBV7-3 with TRBJ1-1; unclear D gene. The V gene lost 5 bases and the J gene lost 5 bases, with 12 bases spanning the gap. The germline V gene has CDR1 SGHTA and CDR2 FQGTGA. The CDR3 totals 13 residues. CDR3 region: CASSPLGKTEAFF. CDR3 in DNA: TGTGCCAGCAGCCCTCTCGGTAAAACTGAAGCTTTCTTT.

This clonotype was counted between two and nine times. The rearrangement links TRBV29-1 to TRBJ2-3; TRBD2 matches 14 bases. This CDR3 spans 18 amino acids. Germline V gene data show CDR1 as SQVTM and CDR2 as ANQGSEA. With 5 bases clipped from V and 4 bases from J, the junction kept 14 bases outside the gene matches. The CDR3 coding sequence is TGCAGCGTTCCCAACGGGGGACTAGCGGGGGTAGGCGCAGATACGCAGTATTTT. It encodes CSVPNGGLAGVGADTQYF.

The chain combines TRBV4-1 with TRBJ1-2, with D uncertain. Germline V lookup: CDR1 MGHRA, CDR2 YSYEKL. V dropped 0 bases and J dropped 7 bases, with 12 bases sitting between them. The CDR3 sequence is 14 residues long. CDR3 residues: CASSQEAAGLGYTF. DNA of the CDR3: TGCGCCAGCAGCCAAGAAGCTGCGGGTCTTGGCTACACCTTC.

The chain recombines TRBV4-2 with TRBJ1-1; D not resolved. Trimming cost V 1 base and J 1 base, with 7 bases left between them. The CDR3 is 14 residues long. In germline, CDR1 is LGHNA, CDR2 YNFKEQ. The CDR3 reads CASSQVGTNTEAFF. The CDR3 nucleotides read TGTGCCAGCAGCCAAGTAGGCACGAACACTGAAGCTTTCTTT.

This clonotype was counted many times. The chain uses TRBV12-3 or TRBV12-4 and TRBJ2-1; weak D call: TRBD2 (5 bases). The CDR3 totals 16 residues. The V end was cut by 2 bases, the J end by 0 bases, with 11 bases between. CDR3 coding DNA: TGTGCCAGCAGTTTACGTTCAGGAGGCTCCTACAATGAGCAGTTCTTC. Encoded protein: CASSLRSGGSYNEQFF.

V usage is TRBV29-1 and J usage is TRBJ2-3; D perhaps matches TRBD1 (6 bases). V lost 6 bases and J lost 6, with 13 bases in between. The CDR3 has 12 residues. CDR1 is SQVTM and CDR2 is ANQGSEA in the germline V gene. The CDR3 region is CSVDWGRDTQYF. DNA for the CDR3: TGCAGCGTCGACTGGGGGCGGGATACGCAGTATTTT.

Only a few counts were recorded for this clonotype. The chain combines TRBV5-1 with TRBJ2-7, with TRBD1 identical over 8 bases. The CDR3 runs 14 residues. From germline, CDR1 is SGHRS and CDR2 YFSETQ. Trimming removed 4 bases from V and 0 bases from J; junction bases left unmatched: 3. The CDR3 loop is CASSPGGGSYEQYF. CDR3 nucleotides: TGCGCCAGCAGCCCAGGGGGCGGCTCCTACGAGCAGTACTTC.

This clonotype has at least ten counts. V is TRBV4-3 and J is TRBJ2-2, with D possibly being TRBD2 (6 bases). V lost 11 bases and J lost 4, with 8 bases in between. The CDR3 extends over 11 amino acids. The V gene's germline CDR1 is LGHNA and CDR2 YSLEER. CDR3 loop: CAAGSTGELFF. For the CDR3, the DNA is TGCGCCGCGGGGTCCACCGGGGAGCTGTTTTTT.

This clonotype was picked up a small number of times. This chain joins TRBV6-5 and TRBJ2-1; 9 nucleotides agree with TRBD2. V shed 3 bases and J 8 bases; nucleotides not matched to a gene: 2. CDR3 length: 13 residues. Germline CDR1 reads MNHEY; CDR2 reads SVGAGI. The CDR3 DNA sequence: TGTGCCAGCAGTTATGGGACTAGCTATGAGCAGTTCTTC. This codes for CASSYGTSYEQFF.

The J gene is TRBJ2-1, the V gene TRBV29-1, with TRBD2 matching 7 bases. V trimming: 2 bases; J trimming: 4 bases; junction bases outside the gene matches: 11. Per germline, CDR1 SQVTM and CDR2 ANQGSEA. The CDR3 totals 16 residues. CDR3 DNA: TGCAGCGTTGAAATGCCCGGGGGGTTCGATTACAATGAGCAGTTCTTC. Protein product: CSVEMPGGFDYNEQFF.

The sample holds a few counts of this clonotype. At one boundary the junction diverges from the germline segment, which might be a read error. The genes are TRBV14 and TRBJ2-6, with a weak D call TRBD1 (6 bases). CDR1 and CDR2 from the germline V gene are SGHDN and FVKESK. The CDR3 is made up of 20 amino acids. The CDR3 nucleotides are TGTGCCAGCAGACAAGATAGGCACAGGGAGTGGCCCTCTGGGGCCAACGTCCTGACTTTC. This translates into CASRQDRHREWPSGANVLTF.

The chain recombines TRBV24-1 with TRBJ2-2; unclear D gene. CDR1 is KGHDR and CDR2 is SFDVKD in the germline V gene. Trimming cost V 4 bases and J 0 bases, with 5 bases left between them. The CDR3 runs 14 residues. The CDR3, as DNA: TGTGCCACCAGTGACCAGACGAACACCGGGGAGCTGTTTTTT. Protein sequence: CATSDQTNTGELFF.

The J gene is TRBJ1-2, the V gene TRBV29-1; D gene uncertain. Trimming took 4 bases from V and 3 from J, leaving 6 bases between them. This CDR3 is built from 11 residues. From germline, CDR1 is SQVTM and CDR2 ANQGSEA. CDR3 DNA sequence: TGCAGCGTTGGTTCTGACTATGGCTACACCTTC. Translated, it gives CSVGSDYGYTF.

This clonotype was recorded a few times. This chain connects TRBV24-1 to TRBJ2-7; D may be TRBD2 (5 bases). Germline V gene data show CDR1 as KGHDR and CDR2 as SFDVKD. The length of the CDR3 is 15 residues. This chain's CDR3 is CDRDLRARPPMEQYF. CDR3 nucleotides: TGTGATCGGGATTTGCGAGCACGACCCCCAATGGAGCAGTACTTC.